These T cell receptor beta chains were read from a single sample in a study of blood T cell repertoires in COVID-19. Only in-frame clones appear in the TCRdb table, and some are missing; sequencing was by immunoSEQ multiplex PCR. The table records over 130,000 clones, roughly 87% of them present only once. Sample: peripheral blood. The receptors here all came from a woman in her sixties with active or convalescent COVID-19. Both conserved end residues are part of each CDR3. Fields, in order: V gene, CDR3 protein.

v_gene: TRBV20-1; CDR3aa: CSARRGTQYF
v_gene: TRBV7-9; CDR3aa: CASSLADRGEAFF
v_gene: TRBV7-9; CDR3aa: CASSLDQGSIPGANVLTF
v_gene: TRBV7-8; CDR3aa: CASSLSGGNTEAFF
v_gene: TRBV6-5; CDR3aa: CASSRQGALNEKLFF
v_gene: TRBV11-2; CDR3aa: CASSLLTSEQFF
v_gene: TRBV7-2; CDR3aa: CASSRTGVNYGYTF
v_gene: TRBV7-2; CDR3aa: CASSARGGETYEQYF
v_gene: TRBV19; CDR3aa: CASSGKGAHYGYTF
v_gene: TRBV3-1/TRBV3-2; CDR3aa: CASSPERQGEWREQYF
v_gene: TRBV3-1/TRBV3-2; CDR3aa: CASARPGVSYEQYF
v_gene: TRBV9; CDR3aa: CASSVTGGMNTEAFF
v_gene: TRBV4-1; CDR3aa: CASSQVGPKGTEAFF
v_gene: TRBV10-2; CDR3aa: CASSAGGQFHEQFF
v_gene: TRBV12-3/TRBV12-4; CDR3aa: CASSFGSGYTF